This T cell receptor (beta chain) was recorded in a study of OX40 agonist ivuxolimab in advanced cancers. As for the study in general: An anti-OX40 (CD134) antibody with agonistic activity, ivuxolimab, was administered to patients. Three patients showed partial responses: one hepatocellular carcinoma and two cutaneous melanoma cases.

Sequenced by immunoSEQ multiplex PCR; TCRdb stores in-frame clones only, minus some. Of approximately 57,000 clones detected, 88% appear once; the ten largest clones hold more than 3%. From germline, CDR1 is LNHDA and CDR2 SQIVND (reference sequence). V lost 4 bases to trimming and J lost 5 bases; unmatched junction nucleotides: 12. This CDR3 region has 17 residues. About this clone itself: The antigen remains unidentified.

Findings of the study overall: Near-lowest levels of clonal expansion characterized partial responders at 0.1-3.0 mg/kg. Certain nonresponders likewise exhibited a low normalized T-cell clonal expansion.

The source material was CD4+ or CD8+ T cells sorted from blood, sampled in a trial of the OX40 agonist ivuxolimab. The receptor comes from an adult with an advanced solid tumor such as melanoma, head and neck, liver or kidney cancer. The chain carries TRBV19 and TRBJ2-2, with 8 nucleotides matching TRBD2. The CDR3 sequence is CASSRSGGRPFTGELFF. DNA for the CDR3: TGTGCCAGTAGTAGGAGCGGCGGGAGGCCCTTTACCGGGGAGCTGTTTTTT.